These 3 T cell receptor beta chains were all obtained from the same sample, sequenced in a study of blood T cell repertoires in COVID-19. Method: immunoSEQ multiplex PCR; TCRdb's copy keeps in-frame clones and lacks some. The profile shows 100,000 to 120,000 clones, around 86% of them singletons. The source material was peripheral blood. The receptors stem from a man in his fifties or sixties with acute or convalescent COVID-19.

The V and J genes are TRBV15 and TRBJ2-7, with D perhaps matching TRBD1 (6 bases). The V gene lost 3 bases and the J gene lost 5 bases, with 23 bases spanning the gap. Germline V CDR1 and CDR2: LNHNV, YYDKDF (reference sequence). The CDR3 consists of 17 residues. CDR3 residues: CATSSLQLGAKGDEQYF. CDR3 bases: TGTGCCACCAGCAGTCTTCAGTTGGGGGCTAAAGGCGACGAGCAGTACTTC.

V gene TRBV18 combines with J gene TRBJ1-1, with unresolved D. The CDR3 loop spans 13 amino acids. The germline V gene encodes CDR1 KGHSH and CDR2 LQKENI. The ends were cut back, 3 bases at V and 1 base at J, with 6 bases in the middle. The CDR3 sequence: CASSPPGNTEAFF. The CDR3, as DNA: TGTGCCAGCTCACCCCCGGGGAACACTGAAGCTTTCTTT.

The chain carries TRBV2 and TRBJ1-5; the match to TRBD1 covers 7 bases. V lost 5 bases to trimming and J lost 0 bases; unmatched junction nucleotides: 4. This CDR3 has 15 residues. Germline V CDR1 and CDR2: SNHLY, FYNNEI. CDR3 sequence reads: CASSKTGNSNQPQHF. The CDR3 DNA reads as TGTGCCAGCAGTAAGACAGGGAATAGCAATCAGCCCCAGCATTTT.